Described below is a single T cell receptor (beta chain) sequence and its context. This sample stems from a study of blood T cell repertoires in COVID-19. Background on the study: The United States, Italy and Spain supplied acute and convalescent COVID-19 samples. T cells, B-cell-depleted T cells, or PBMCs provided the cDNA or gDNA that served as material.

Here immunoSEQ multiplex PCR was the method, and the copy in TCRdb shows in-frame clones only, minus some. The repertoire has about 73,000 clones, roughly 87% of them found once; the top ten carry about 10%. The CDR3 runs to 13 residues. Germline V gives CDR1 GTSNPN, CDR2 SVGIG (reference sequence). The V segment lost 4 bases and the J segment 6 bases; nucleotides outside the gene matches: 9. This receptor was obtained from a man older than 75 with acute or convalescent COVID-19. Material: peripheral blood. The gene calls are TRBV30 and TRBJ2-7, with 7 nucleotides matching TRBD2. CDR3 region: CAWNPGPGGEQYF. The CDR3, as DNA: TGTGCCTGGAATCCAGGTCCGGGAGGCGAGCAGTACTTC.